This TCR beta chain was profiled in a study of cytomegalovirus exposure and HLA in healthy donors. Note on this clone: Its antigen is undetermined.

Study-wide points: The study recorded 164 TCR beta chains that were cytomegalovirus-associated.

The V gene lost 5 bases and the J gene lost 9 bases, with 11 bases spanning the gap. The germline V gene has CDR1 SEHNR and CDR2 FQNEAQ (reference sequence). The CDR3 has 12 amino acids. In the PCR, 60 Vbeta and 13 Jbeta primers were used. Libraries were prepared by immunoSEQ multiplex PCR; TCRdb keeps only in-frame clonotypes and omits some of them. The sample has about 98,000 clones; approximately 64% are singletons. Sequencing was carried out using PBMCs. The TCR sequence derives from a human donor in good health. The V and J genes are TRBV7-9 and TRBJ2-1; D not resolved. The CDR3 reads CASSITTGEQFF. The CDR3 bases are TGTGCCAGCAGCATTACCACCGGTGAGCAGTTCTTC.